Shown below are 21 T cell receptor beta chains from a single sample sequenced in a study of Ad26.COV2.S vaccination and SARS-CoV-2 variants listed by TCRdb under 2021. Library method: the immunoSEQ multiplex PCR assay. TCRdb's version of the immuneACCESS table is confined to in-frame rearrangements and falls short of the full clone set. An unresolved V gene accounts for under half of the shortfall where checked; the remainder is of unknown origin. The sample table shows around 340,000 clones, and around nine tenths are seen once. About 10% of the sample is in the top ten clones. Per the publication, the treatment or condition label means: 19 received Ad26.COV2.S at low or high dose, single or two shots; several received placebo; per-sample allocation not given. For vaccine and placebo recipients, repertoires were sequenced using samples collected on day 63 after the first injection. Sample: peripheral blood, taken in a trial of Ad26.COV2.S vaccine versus placebo. These receptors were collected from a person aged 18 to 65 who received the Ad26.COV2.S COVID-19 vaccine or a placebo.

This chain joins TRBV5-1 and TRBJ2-3; the D gene is possibly TRBD1 (5 bases). Looked up from germline, CDR1 is SGHRS and CDR2 is YFSETQ. The V end was cut by 3 bases, the J end by 5 bases, with 10 bases between. CDR3 length equals 13 residues. CDR3 loop: CASSWGGRDTQYF. In DNA form, the CDR3 reads TGCGCCAGCAGCTGGGGCGGTCGAGATACGCAGTATTTT.

In its sample, this clone was seen a few times. The J gene is TRBJ1-4, the V gene TRBV2; D may be TRBD1 (5 bases). CDR3 length: 14 residues. V shed 5 bases and J shed 5 bases, with 12 bases lying between them. Germline CDR1 reads SNHLY; CDR2 reads FYNNEI. The CDR3 DNA follows: TGTGCCAGCAGTCGACAGCGTTTAAATGAAAAACTGTTTTTT. Protein sequence: CASSRQRLNEKLFF.

The chain recombines TRBV11-2 with TRBJ2-1; D ambiguous. The germline gives CDR1 SGHAT, CDR2 FQNNGV. The V gene lost 7 bases and the J gene lost 8 bases, with 15 bases spanning the gap. The length of the CDR3 is 13 residues. CDR3 residues: CASTEALLDEQFF. In DNA, the CDR3 is TGTGCCAGCACTGAGGCGCTTCTGGATGAGCAGTTCTTC.

This chain connects TRBV12-3 or TRBV12-4 to TRBJ1-2; D is unclear. CDR3 size: 10 residues. V lost 3 bases and J lost 10, with 6 bases in between. Here the CDR3 reads CASSFGHYTF. CDR3 in DNA: TGTGCCAGCAGTTTTGGGCACTACACCTTC.

On this clone: Other DNA sequences in this sample translate to the same CDR3. This rearrangement joins TRBV12-3 or TRBV12-4 to TRBJ2-7; D call uncertain. V shed 4 bases and J shed 3 bases, with 4 bases lying between them. The CDR3 covers 11 residues. The CDR3 is CASSSFYEQYF. Written as DNA, the CDR3 is TGTGCCAGCAGTTCTTTCTACGAGCAGTACTTC.

The chain is built from TRBV4-2 and TRBJ2-2; 9 bases agree with TRBD2. From germline, CDR1 is LGHNA and CDR2 YNFKEQ. The CDR3 runs to 17 residues. V lost 3 bases, J lost 4 bases, and 9 bases stayed unmatched. The CDR3 region has the DNA TGTGCCAGCAGCCATCCGGCGGGGGGGCCGGGCACCGGGGAGCTGTTTTTT. Translation: CASSHPAGGPGTGELFF.

The chain recombines TRBV5-1 with TRBJ2-1; 9 nucleotides match TRBD2. J gave up 4 bases and V 5 bases, and 13 bases lay outside the gene matches. CDR3 length: 17 residues. The germline gives CDR1 SGHRS, CDR2 YFSETQ. CDR3 sequence: CASSYSRAGGLYNEQFF. Here the CDR3 DNA reads TGCGCCAGCAGTTATTCCCGGGCGGGAGGGCTGTACAATGAGCAGTTCTTC.

V is TRBV7-9 and J is TRBJ2-5; D may be TRBD1 (6 bases). Between the trimmed V and J ends, which lost 5 bases and 4 bases, there was a span of 17 bases. The CDR3 length is 15 residues. Germline CDR1 and CDR2: SEHNR and FQNEAQ (reference sequence). CDR3 coding DNA: TGTGCCAGCAGCCTCGCAAGGGGGATTTTAGAGACCCAGTACTTC. It codes for CASSLARGILETQYF.

This chain uses TRBV2 with TRBJ2-1; no reliable D call. With 5 bases removed from V and 3 bases from J, the gap between germline ends came to 11 bases. The CDR3 covers 14 residues. CDR1 is SNHLY, CDR2 FYNNEI, per germline. CDR3 residues: CASSFESFYNEQFF. The CDR3 DNA reads as TGTGCCAGCAGTTTTGAGTCTTTCTACAATGAGCAGTTCTTC.

The chain carries TRBV12-2 and TRBJ2-1. TRBV12-2 is a pseudogene. This CDR3 is built from 13 residues. The CDR3 sequence: CASRSAPGGEQFF. The CDR3 DNA reads TGTGCAAGTCGCTCCGCCCCTGGGGGTGAGCAGTTCTTC.

The chain joins TRBV7-2 to TRBJ1-6; D uncertain. CDR1 is SGHTA and CDR2 is FQGNSA in the germline V gene. Trimming took off 0 bases at V and 8 bases at J, with 5 bases between the two ends. The CDR3 is made up of 13 amino acids. The CDR3 DNA follows: TGTGCCAGCAGCTTAGCGATGGATTCACCCCTCCACTTT. Protein product: CASSLAMDSPLHF.

The CDR3 sequence is CASSSLAPYNEQFF. The CDR3 bases are TGTGCCAGTAGTTCCTTAGCGCCCTACAATGAGCAGTTCTTC. The chain carries TRBV19 and TRBJ2-1; perhaps TRBD2 as D (5 bases). The CDR3 is 14 residues long. From germline, CDR1 is LNHDA and CDR2 SQIVND (reference sequence). The V end was cut by 5 bases, the J end by 2 bases, with 10 bases between.

The chain joins TRBV5-1 to TRBJ2-1; 10 bases align to TRBD2. This CDR3 is built from 17 residues. V shed 4 bases and J 2 bases; nucleotides not matched to a gene: 9. Germline CDR1 is SGHRS and CDR2 is YFSETQ. CDR3 DNA: TGCGCCAGCAGCGTTGGCTCCAGCGGGGGGGCCTACAATGAGCAGTTCTTC. Translated, it gives CASSVGSSGGAYNEQFF. The whole variable domain, remainder taken from reference TRBV5-1 and TRBJ2-1, is KAGVTQTPRYLIKTRGQQVTLSCSPISGHRSVSWYQQTPGQGLQFLFEYFSETQRNKGNFPGRFSGRQFSNSRSEMNVSTLELGDSALYLCASSVGSSGGAYNEQFFGPGTRLTVL.

This clone has only one observation. This sequence joins TRBV9 and TRBJ2-5; D gene unclear. This CDR3 is 13 amino acids long. Germline V gene sequence: CDR1 SGDLS, CDR2 YYNGEE. V was shortened by 3 bases and J by 0 bases, with 6 bases between the two germline ends. The CDR3 region is CASSGGNQETQYF. Here the CDR3 DNA reads TGTGCCAGCAGCGGTGGGAACCAAGAGACCCAGTACTTC. Full variable domain (outside the CDR3, taken from reference TRBV9 and TRBJ2-5): DSGVTQTPKHLITATGQRVTLRCSPRSGDLSVYWYQQSLDQGLQFLIQYYNGEERAKGNILERFSAQQFPDLHSELNLSSLELGDSALYFCASSGGNQETQYFGPGTRLLVL.

The J gene is TRBJ1-3, the V gene TRBV10-3; 7 positions agree with TRBD1. Germline V gene sequence: CDR1 ENHRY, CDR2 SYGVKD. The CDR3 consists of 15 residues. V lost 5 bases to trimming and J lost 13 bases; unmatched junction nucleotides: 17. CDR3 nucleotide sequence: TGTGCCATCAGTCCAGGACAGGCCTCTCTGTCGAGGATATATTTT. Its translation is CAISPGQASLSRIYF.

V usage is TRBV4-1 and J usage is TRBJ1-2; 8 bases align to TRBD1. The germline CDR1 and CDR2 sequences are MGHRA and YSYEKL. The ends lost 4 bases at V and 4 bases at J; junction bases unmatched: 14. This CDR3 is 17 amino acids long. CDR3 bases: TGCGCCAGCAGCCCAGAGGGGGCCGCAGGGGGCCTCTATGGCTACACCTTC. Translating gives CASSPEGAAGGLYGYTF.

The chain has TRBV30 and TRBJ2-1, with a possible D match to TRBD2 (6 bases). The length of the CDR3 is 13 residues. V gave up 3 bases and J gave up 1 base, with 7 bases separating them. Germline CDR1 GTSNPN, CDR2 SVGIG (reference sequence). Here the CDR3 reads CAWSGSSYNEQFF. DNA for the CDR3: TGTGCCTGGAGCGGGAGTTCCTACAATGAGCAGTTCTTC.

The rearrangement uses TRBV7-8 and TRBJ2-5; no clear D gene. V lost 5 bases and J lost 2, with 12 bases in between. The germline V gene has CDR1 SGHVS and CDR2 FQNEAQ. The CDR3 is 14 amino acids. This CDR3 is CASSKDLTQETQYF. In DNA, the CDR3 is TGTGCCAGCAGCAAGGACCTTACTCAAGAGACCCAGTACTTC.

The genes are TRBV7-9 and TRBJ2-7; TRBD1 or TRBD2 may be the D gene (5 bases each). The length of the CDR3 is 12 residues. The germline V gene encodes CDR1 SEHNR and CDR2 FQNEAQ (reference sequence). V was pared by 10 bases and J by 2 bases, with 12 bases between. CDR3 region: CATDGTAYEQYF. The CDR3 DNA follows: TGTGCCACCGACGGGACGGCCTACGAGCAGTACTTC.

This clone was picked up a small number of times. Other nucleotide sequences in the sample specify the same CDR3. The chain employs TRBV6-2 or TRBV6-3 and TRBJ1-1; D not resolved. The CDR3 is made up of 13 amino acids. CDR1 is MNHEY, CDR2 SVGEGT, per germline. The V end was cut by 2 bases, the J end by 1 base, with 5 bases between. CDR3 sequence reads: CASSYRGNTEAFF. CDR3 in DNA: TGTGCCAGCAGTTACCGGGGGAACACTGAAGCTTTCTTT.

V and J are TRBV3-1 (or the pseudogene TRBV3-2) and TRBJ2-5; weak D call: TRBD2 (7 bases). The CDR3 is 18 residues long. Germline V lookup: CDR1 LGHDT, CDR2 YNNKEL (reference sequence). V lost 0 bases, J lost 1 base, and 18 bases lay in between. CDR3 DNA sequence: TGTGCCAGCAGCCAAGATCGAGGGGGAGGGTGGGGCCAAGAGACCCAGTACTTC. It specifies CASSQDRGGGWGQETQYF.